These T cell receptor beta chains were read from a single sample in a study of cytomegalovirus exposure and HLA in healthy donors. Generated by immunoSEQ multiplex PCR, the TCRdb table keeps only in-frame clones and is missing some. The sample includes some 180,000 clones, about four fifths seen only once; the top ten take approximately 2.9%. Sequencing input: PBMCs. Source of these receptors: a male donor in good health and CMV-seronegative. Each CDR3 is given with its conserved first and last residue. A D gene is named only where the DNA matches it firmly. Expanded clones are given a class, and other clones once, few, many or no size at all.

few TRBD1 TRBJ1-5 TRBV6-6 CASRDLGQGANQPQHF TGTGCCAGCAGAGACCTGGGACAGGGGGCCAATCAGCCCCAGCATTTT
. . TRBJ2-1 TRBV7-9 CASSFRGRGYRDNEQFF TGTGCCAGCAGCTTTCGAGGACGGGGATATCGAGACAATGAGCAGTTCTTC
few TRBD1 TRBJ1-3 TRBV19 CASSTRTGGNSGNTIYF TGTGCCAGTAGTACCCGGACAGGAGGGAACTCTGGAAACACCATATATTTT
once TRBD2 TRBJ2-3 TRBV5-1 CASTGGDPSTDTQYF TGCGCCAGCACGGGGGGGGACCCTAGCACAGATACGCAGTATTTT
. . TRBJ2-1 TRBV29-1 CSVEYPGNEQFF TGCAGCGTTGAGTACCCAGGGAATGAGCAGTTCTTC
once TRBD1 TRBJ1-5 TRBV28 CASSPVTGGRNQPQHF TGTGCCAGCAGTCCCGTGACAGGGGGAAGAAATCAGCCCCAGCATTTT
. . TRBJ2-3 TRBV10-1 CASSPSTDTQYF TGCGCCAGCAGTCCAAGCACAGATACGCAGTATTTT
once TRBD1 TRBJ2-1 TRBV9 CASSVGQGNYNEQFF TGTGCCAGCAGCGTAGGACAGGGGAACTACAATGAGCAGTTCTTC
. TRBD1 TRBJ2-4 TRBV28 CASSLIGTGGNIQYF TGTGCCAGCAGTTTAATTGGGACAGGGGGCAACATTCAGTACTTC
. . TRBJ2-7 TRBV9 CASSVGGGRSYEQYF TGTGCCAGCAGCGTAGGGGGGGGCCGCTCCTACGAGCAGTACTTC
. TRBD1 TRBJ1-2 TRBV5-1 CASSPVRDRVYSNYGYTF TGCGCCAGCAGCCCCGTCCGGGACAGAGTCTATTCTAACTATGGCTACACCTTC
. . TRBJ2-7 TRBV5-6 CASSPLNSYEQYF TGTGCCAGCAGCCCGCTAAACTCCTACGAGCAGTACTTC
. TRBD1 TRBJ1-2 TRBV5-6 CASSLIRVGQGTPYGYTF TGTGCCAGCAGCTTAATCCGCGTTGGACAGGGCACACCCTATGGCTACACCTTC
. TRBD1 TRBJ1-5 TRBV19 CASSRQGPLHF TGTGCCAGTAGCAGACAGGGCCCGCTCCATTTT
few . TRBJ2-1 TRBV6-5 CASSPIGGRTHEQFF TGTGCCAGCAGCCCCATTGGTGGGAGGACCCATGAGCAGTTCTTC
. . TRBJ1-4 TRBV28 CATYPGQRGNEKLFF TGTGCCACTTACCCCGGACAGCGGGGAAATGAAAAACTGTTTTTT
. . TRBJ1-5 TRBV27 CASSRGVGQPQHF TGTGCCAGCAGCCGGGGGGTAGGACAGCCCCAGCATTTT
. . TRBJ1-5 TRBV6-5 CASSYKAGYSNQPQHF TGTGCCAGCAGTTACAAGGCGGGGTATAGCAATCAGCCCCAGCATTTT
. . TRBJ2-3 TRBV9 CASSVNRALSTDTQYF TGTGCCAGCAGCGTTAACAGGGCGTTAAGCACAGATACGCAGTATTTT
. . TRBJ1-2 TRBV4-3 CASSQAYSGNYGYTF TGCGCCAGCAGCCAAGCTTACAGTGGAAACTATGGCTACACCTTC
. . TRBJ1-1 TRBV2 CASRTDSMGAFF TGTGCCAGCAGAACGGACTCGATGGGGGCTTTCTTT
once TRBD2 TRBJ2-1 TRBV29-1 CSVRGGGYNEQFF TGCAGCGTCCGCGGGGGGGGATACAATGAGCAGTTCTTC
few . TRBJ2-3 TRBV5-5 CASSFGKGTDTQYF TGTGCCAGCAGCTTCGGGAAGGGCACAGATACGCAGTATTTT
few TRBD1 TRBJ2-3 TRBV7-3 CASSLFGQGTTDTQYF TGTGCCAGCAGCTTATTCGGACAGGGGACCACAGATACGCAGTATTTT
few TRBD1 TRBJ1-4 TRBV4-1 CASSRALGQGEKLFF TGCGCCAGCAGCCGAGCACTGGGACAGGGTGAAAAACTGTTTTTT
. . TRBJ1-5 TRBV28 CASSQGGGGGKPQHF TGTGCCAGCAGCCAAGGGGGAGGGGGAGGGAAGCCCCAGCATTTT
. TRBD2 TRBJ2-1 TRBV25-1 CASSGGLAGRTNEQFF TGTGCCAGCAGTGGAGGACTAGCGGGAAGAACCAATGAGCAGTTCTTC
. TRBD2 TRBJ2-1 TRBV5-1 CASSLPSGGYEQFF TGCGCCAGCAGCTTGCCTAGCGGGGGGTATGAGCAGTTCTTC
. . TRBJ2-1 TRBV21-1 CASSKGPLGPERPPRGYNEQFF TGTGCCAGCAGCAAAGGGCCGCTGGGGCCCGAACGACCCCCGCGGGGGTACAATGAGCAGTTCTTC
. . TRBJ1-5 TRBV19 CASSPQVYRNQPQHF TGTGCCAGTAGCCCCCAGGTTTACCGGAATCAGCCCCAGCATTTT
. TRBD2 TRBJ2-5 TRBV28 CASSPRGGQETQYF TGTGCCAGCAGTCCCCGGGGGGGTCAAGAGACCCAGTACTTC
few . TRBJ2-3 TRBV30 CAWIPKGDPDTQYF TGTGCCTGGATTCCGAAAGGGGATCCAGATACGCAGTATTTT
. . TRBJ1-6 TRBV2 CASSEWAGYNSPLHF TGTGCCAGCAGTGAATGGGCGGGATATAATTCACCCCTCCACTTT
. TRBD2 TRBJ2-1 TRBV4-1 CASSHGRARGVHEQFF TGCGCCAGCAGCCACGGGAGGGCCCGCGGGGTGCATGAGCAGTTCTTC
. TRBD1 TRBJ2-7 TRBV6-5 CASSRGTGGLSEQYF TGTGCCAGCAGCCGCGGGACAGGGGGGCTTTCCGAGCAGTACTTC
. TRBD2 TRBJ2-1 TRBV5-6 CASSLERGEASGQFF TGTGCCAGCAGTCTGGAGCGGGGGGAGGCCTCAGGGCAGTTCTTC
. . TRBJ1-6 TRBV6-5 CASSASLGVATLHF TGTGCCAGCAGTGCCTCTCTCGGGGTAGCGACCCTCCACTTT
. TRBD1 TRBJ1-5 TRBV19 CASSIRDRDQPQHF TGTGCCAGTAGTATAAGAGACAGGGATCAGCCCCAGCATTTT
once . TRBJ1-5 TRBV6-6 CASISDSLNQPQHF TGTGCCAGCATTTCGGACAGTCTCAATCAGCCCCAGCATTTT
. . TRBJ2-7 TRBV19 CASSRQTASEQYF TGTGCCAGTAGTAGGCAGACAGCCTCCGAGCAGTACTTC
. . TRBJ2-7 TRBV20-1 CSVSATYEQYF TGCAGTGTAAGCGCTACCTACGAGCAGTACTTC
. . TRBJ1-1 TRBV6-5 CASRYGDIGAFF TGTGCCAGCCGATATGGGGACATCGGAGCTTTCTTT
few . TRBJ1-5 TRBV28 CASSSRGSSNQPQHF TGTGCCAGCAGTTCTCGGGGGAGTAGCAATCAGCCCCAGCATTTT
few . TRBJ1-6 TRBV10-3 CAISESEVLDSPLHF TGTGCCATCAGTGAGTCGGAGGTTCTGGATTCACCCCTCCACTTT
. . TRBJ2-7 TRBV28 CASISLGTSSYEQYF TGTGCCAGCATTTCCCTCGGGACAAGCTCCTACGAGCAGTACTTC
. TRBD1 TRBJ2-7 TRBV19 CASSNLGTGLAEQYF TGTGCCAGTAGTAACTTGGGGACAGGGCTTGCCGAGCAGTACTTC
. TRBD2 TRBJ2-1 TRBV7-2 CASSLVTSGNEQFF TGTGCCAGCAGCTTAGTAACTAGCGGGAATGAGCAGTTCTTC
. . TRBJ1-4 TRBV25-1 CASSDLTYGEEKLFF TGTGCCAGCAGTGACCTGACGTATGGGGAGGAAAAACTGTTTTTT